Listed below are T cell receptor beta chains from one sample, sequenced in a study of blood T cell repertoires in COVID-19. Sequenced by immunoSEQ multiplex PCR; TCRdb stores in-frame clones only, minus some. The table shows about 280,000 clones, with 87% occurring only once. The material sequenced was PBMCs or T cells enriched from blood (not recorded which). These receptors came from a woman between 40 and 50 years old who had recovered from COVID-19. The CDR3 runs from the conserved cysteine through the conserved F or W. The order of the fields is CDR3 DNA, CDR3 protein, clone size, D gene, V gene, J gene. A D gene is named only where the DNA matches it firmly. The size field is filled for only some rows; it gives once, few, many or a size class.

TGTGCCACCAGCAGAGACGCAGGGGGATTCACTAATGAAAAACTGTTTTTT	CATSRDAGGFTNEKLFF	once	TRBD1	TRBV15	TRBJ1-4
TGTGCCAGCAGTGGGTGGCAGGGGGCGCCCCGAGAGACCCAGTACTTC	CASSGWQGAPRETQYF	once	TRBD1	TRBV2	TRBJ2-5
TGCGCCAGCAGCCAAGTCAGGGGAAACACCGGGGAGCTGTTTTTT	CASSQVRGNTGELFF	NA	NA	TRBV4-3	TRBJ2-2
TGTGCCAGTAGTACCCTGGACAGGGTGGGAACCGGGGAGCTGTTTTTT	CASSTLDRVGTGELFF	NA	TRBD1	TRBV19	TRBJ2-2
TGTGCCAGCAGCTTACAAGCGGGAAGCTACGAGCAGTACTTC	CASSLQAGSYEQYF	NA	TRBD2	TRBV7-9	TRBJ2-7
TGCAGCGTTGAAGATTGGCGGGAGGGCCGTGCCGGGGAGCTGTTTTTT	CSVEDWREGRAGELFF	NA	TRBD2	TRBV29-1	TRBJ2-2
TGTGCCAGCAGTGTCCCGGGGACAGCTAACTATGGCTACACCTTC	CASSVPGTANYGYTF	NA	TRBD1	TRBV2	TRBJ1-2
TGTGCCAGCAGCTCCCGACTAGTGGGCACAGATACGCAGTATTTT	CASSSRLVGTDTQYF	NA	NA	TRBV7-3	TRBJ2-3
TGTGCCAGCAGTCAGACAGGCTCCCCGATTCAGCCCCAGCATTTT	CASSQTGSPIQPQHF	NA	NA	TRBV7-2	TRBJ1-5
TGTGCCATCAGTGGACAGGCAGGAACAGATACGCAGTATTTT	CAISGQAGTDTQYF	NA	NA	TRBV10-3	TRBJ2-3
TGCGCCAGCAGCCCGAGAGGGCAAACTAATGAAAAACTGTTTTTT	CASSPRGQTNEKLFF	once	NA	TRBV4-1	TRBJ1-4
TGCGCCAGCAGCTACCGATCGACTAGCGCAGCCTACAATGAGCAGTTCTTC	CASSYRSTSAAYNEQFF	NA	TRBD2	TRBV5-1	TRBJ2-1
TGTGCCAGCAGCTTAGGGCTACAAGAGACCCAGTACTTC	CASSLGLQETQYF	NA	NA	TRBV7-3	TRBJ2-5
TGTGCCAGCAGCCCCCCGGACAGCATGAACACTGAAGCTTTCTTT	CASSPPDSMNTEAFF	NA	NA	TRBV5-4	TRBJ1-1
TGTGCCAGCAGTCCAACCCGCGGACTCCTAAGCACAGATACGCAGTATTTT	CASSPTRGLLSTDTQYF	NA	NA	TRBV6-6	TRBJ2-3
TGTGCCAGCAGCTCACAGGACCGTGGCTATGGCTACACCTTC	CASSSQDRGYGYTF	NA	NA	TRBV9	TRBJ1-2
TGTGCCAGCAGCCCCTCAATAGCGGGAGGGGCCTACGAGCAGTACTTC	CASSPSIAGGAYEQYF	NA	TRBD2	TRBV7-3	TRBJ2-7
TGTGCCAGCAGCTTGACTAGCTTCACGGATACGCAGTATTTT	CASSLTSFTDTQYF	NA	NA	TRBV5-4	TRBJ2-3
TGCGCCAGCAGCCAAGGGGTAGCAGAAACTCCTTACGAGCAGTACTTC	CASSQGVAETPYEQYF	NA	NA	TRBV4-1	TRBJ2-7
TGTGCCAGCTCAGCCGGGACTAGCGGGAGTACAGATACGCAGTATTTT	CASSAGTSGSTDTQYF	NA	TRBD2	TRBV18	TRBJ2-3
TGTGCCAGCAGCTTAGGACTAGCAGAGACCCAGTACTTC	CASSLGLAETQYF	once	TRBD2	TRBV7-2	TRBJ2-5
TGTGCCAGCTCACCAGACCTACTAGCGGGAAGGAAGGATACGCAGTATTTT	CASSPDLLAGRKDTQYF	NA	TRBD2	TRBV18	TRBJ2-3
TGTGCCAGCTCACCCGACAGGGAAGAGACCCAGTACTTC	CASSPDREETQYF	NA	TRBD1	TRBV18	TRBJ2-5
TGTGCCAGCAGCCAAGTGTCAGGGGATGAGCAGTTCTTC	CASSQVSGDEQFF	once	NA	TRBV3-1/TRBV3-2	TRBJ2-1
TGTGCCAGCAGCCGGCTAGCGGGAGGGGGAGAGACCCAGTACTTC	CASSRLAGGGETQYF	NA	TRBD2	TRBV11-2	TRBJ2-5
TGTGCCAGCAGCTTAATAGGGGGATTCGATTCACCCCTCCACTTT	CASSLIGGFDSPLHF	NA	NA	TRBV7-3	TRBJ1-6
TGTGCCAGTAGTATAGGTGGGCCTAGCACAGATACGCAGTATTTT	CASSIGGPSTDTQYF	NA	NA	TRBV19	TRBJ2-3
TGTGCCAGCAGCTTAGAAACAGGGATTAACTATGGCTACACCTTC	CASSLETGINYGYTF	NA	NA	TRBV11-2	TRBJ1-2
TGTGCCAGCAGTGTAGACACTCAATACTCCTACGAGCAGTACTTC	CASSVDTQYSYEQYF	NA	NA	TRBV2	TRBJ2-7
TGTGCCAGCAGCCGTCCCTTGGGACAGGGACCGAACACCGGGGAGCTGTTTTTT	CASSRPLGQGPNTGELFF	NA	TRBD1	TRBV28	TRBJ2-2
TGTGCCAGTACGGGACTAGCGGGGCACAATGAGCAGTTCTTC	CASTGLAGHNEQFF	NA	TRBD2	TRBV28	TRBJ2-1
TGTGCCAGCAGCCAGCTAGCGGGAGGGACAGATACGCAGTATTTT	CASSQLAGGTDTQYF	NA	TRBD2	TRBV6-2/TRBV6-3	TRBJ2-3
TGTGCCAGCAGCCCTCGGACTAGCGGAGGCCCCAAAACCAGAGATACGCAGTATTTT	CASSPRTSGGPKTRDTQYF	NA	TRBD2	TRBV3-1/TRBV3-2	TRBJ2-3
TGTGCCAGCAGGCAGGGGAACACCGGGGAGCTGTTTTTT	CASRQGNTGELFF	NA	NA	TRBV9	TRBJ2-2
TGTGCCAGCAGCTTAGCTAGCGGGGGTGTCGAGCAGTACTTC	CASSLASGGVEQYF	NA	TRBD2	TRBV7-2	TRBJ2-7
TGTGCCAGCAGTGGCGGACAGGGGGCGGGTGAAAAACTGTTTTTT	CASSGGQGAGEKLFF	NA	TRBD1	TRBV25-1	TRBJ1-4
TGTGCCAGCAGTCAATCCCGGGACTTACGAACCTACGAGCAGTACTTC	CASSQSRDLRTYEQYF	few	NA	TRBV28	TRBJ2-7
TGTGCCAGCAGCAAGTGGGGAGGCTACGAGCAGTACTTC	CASSKWGGYEQYF	NA	NA	TRBV11-2	TRBJ2-7
TGTGCCAGCAGCTCCCCCAGGGGGGGCACAGATACGCAGTATTTT	CASSSPRGGTDTQYF	NA	NA	TRBV7-2	TRBJ2-3
TGTGCCACCAGTGATCCACGACAAATCCCCGAGACCCAGTACTTC	CATSDPRQIPETQYF	NA	NA	TRBV24-1	TRBJ2-5
TGTGCCAGCTTGACACTGGGGGCCAACGTCCTGACTTTC	CASLTLGANVLTF	NA	NA	TRBV28	TRBJ2-6
TGTGCCAGCAGTGCCCGGGGGAGGGGACTGGACACCATATATTTT	CASSARGRGLDTIYF	NA	NA	TRBV2	TRBJ1-3
TGTGCCAGACAGGGGCCTAACTATGGCTACACCTTC	CARQGPNYGYTF	NA	TRBD1	TRBV25-1	TRBJ1-2
TGCAGCGCCGGTAGCGGGAGCCAGGGGGATGAGCAGTTCTTC	CSAGSGSQGDEQFF	NA	TRBD2	TRBV29-1	TRBJ2-1
TGCGCCAGCAGCCGTGACAGGGGGTTGAACTATGGCTACACCTTC	CASSRDRGLNYGYTF	NA	TRBD1	TRBV4-3	TRBJ1-2
TGTGCCAGCAGCTTAGAAGGGCAACTAGACTACAATGAGCAGTTCTTC	CASSLEGQLDYNEQFF	NA	NA	TRBV11-3	TRBJ2-1
TGTGCCAGCAATGGCGGGAGAGGCTACAATGAGCAGTTCTTC	CASNGGRGYNEQFF	NA	TRBD2	TRBV28	TRBJ2-1
TGTGCCAGCAGCTTCAGGGAGGGAGATACGCAGTATTTT	CASSFREGDTQYF	few	TRBD2	TRBV7-3	TRBJ2-3
TGTGCCAGCAGCTTAGGGGCGGCGGGAGAGGTTGAGCAGTTCTTC	CASSLGAAGEVEQFF	NA	TRBD2	TRBV7-9	TRBJ2-1